The following is a T cell receptor (beta chain) sequence with its context. What it binds is unknown. The data derive from a study of T cell repertoires in cytomegalovirus infection. Study background: The study used recently identified HLA-C-restricted and well-studied HLA-B-restricted CMV epitopes. Public TCR beta signatures provided an indication of both CMV infection and a matching HLA type. Overall study results and limits: HLA-C-restricted CMV clonotypes gave the most frequent clonotype in two of eight donors. Public TCR beta family frequency separated CMV-and-HLA carriers, including in an independent cohort.

The trim removed 7 bases at V and 4 bases at J, leaving 8 bases unmatched. The CDR3 is 15 amino acids. Germline loops: CDR1 LNHDA, CDR2 SQIVND (reference sequence). TCRdb re-called the reads with MiXCR, one entry per CDR3 protein. The sample contains just over 450,000 distinct CDR3 sequences, roughly 42% of which appear only once. The rearrangement uses TRBV19 and TRBJ2-1; 9 positions match TRBD1. The sequenced sample was cultured PBMCs, obtained from culture after CMV antigen stimulation. The TCR originated in a human donor in good health (CMV status not recorded). Some clones in this sample may be carry-over from other donors' samples. The CDR3 protein is CASTDSGTGYNEQFF. The CDR3 nucleotides are TGTGCCAGTACTGACTCCGGGACAGGGTACAATGAGCAGTTCTTC.